What follows are 21 T cell receptor beta chains derived from one specimen sequenced in a study of blood T cell repertoires in COVID-19 (dated by TCRdb to 2020 to 2022). The protocol used for the library was the immunoSEQ multiplex PCR assay. TCRdb stores this immuneACCESS table with in-frame sequences only. Part of the clones is absent; in the studies checked, under half of the shortfall reflects unresolved V genes, and no reason is known for the rest. This sample is represented by 65,000 to 70,000 clones; 75% to 95% of them were singletons. The ten largest clones take up around 13% of the sample. Sequenced material: peripheral blood. The receptors derive from a human donor with active COVID-19. The donor label of this sample is uncertain.

The rearrangement joins TRBV4-1 to TRBJ1-1; D uncertain. This CDR3 region has 16 residues. Trimming removed 4 bases from V and 5 bases from J, with 20 bases in between. CDR1 MGHRA and CDR2 YSYEKL come from the germline V gene. The CDR3, as DNA: TGCGCCAGCAGCCCCCCCACCAGACGGGCGGGGACTGAAGCTTTCTTT. It encodes CASSPPTRRAGTEAFF.

This clone was picked up one time. The rearrangement joins TRBV5-6 to TRBJ2-5; 10 bases map to TRBD1. The CDR3 runs to 19 residues. Germline V lookup: CDR1 SGHDT, CDR2 YYEEEE. After removal of 0 bases from V and 3 bases from J, the junction contained 14 bases not matched to a gene. The CDR3 coding sequence is TGTGCCAGCAGCTTGGCCAGACAGGGGGCCTCTGTACCGAAAGAGACCCAGTACTTC. As protein: CASSLARQGASVPKETQYF. The full variable domain, rest sourced from reference TRBV5-6 and TRBJ2-5, is DAGVTQSPTHLIKTRGQQVTLRCSPKSGHDTVSWYQQALGQGPQFIFQYYEEEERQRGNFPDRFSGHQFPNYSSELNVNALLLGDSALYLCASSLARQGASVPKETQYFGPGTRLLVL.

The chain is built from TRBV11-2 and TRBJ2-5, with 13 nucleotides matching TRBD2. V lost 4 bases to trimming and J lost 4 bases; unmatched junction nucleotides: 3. Germline assignment: CDR1 SGHAT and CDR2 FQNNGV. The CDR3 sequence is 15 residues long. The chain's CDR3 is CASSSWTSGRETQYF. In nucleotides, the CDR3 is TGTGCCAGCAGCTCCTGGACTAGCGGGAGAGAGACCCAGTACTTC.

J is TRBJ2-7 and V is TRBV4-1; TRBD2 matches 13 bases. Losses at the gene ends were 4 bases for V and 7 bases for J; bases not matched to a gene: 7. CDR1 is MGHRA and CDR2 is YSYEKL in the germline V gene. The CDR3 totals 15 residues. Here the CDR3 reads CASSPPLGLAGEQYF. The CDR3 nucleotides read TGCGCCAGCAGCCCCCCTTTGGGACTAGCGGGAGAGCAGTACTTC.

The rearrangement joins TRBV6-5 to TRBJ1-5; the D is unclear. The CDR3 runs 15 residues. The germline V gene has CDR1 MNHEY and CDR2 SVGAGI. Trimming stripped 2 bases from V and 0 bases from J, with 8 bases between. CDR3 amino acids: CASSYGQPSNQPQHF. The CDR3 coding sequence is TGTGCCAGCAGTTACGGGCAGCCTAGCAATCAGCCCCAGCATTTT.

The rearrangement links TRBV7-3 to TRBJ1-1, with D unresolved. Trimming removed 5 bases at V and 1 base at J, with 8 bases between. The CDR3 is made up of 13 amino acids. CDR1 SGHTA and CDR2 FQGTGA come from the germline V gene. This CDR3 is CASSTQKNTEAFF. CDR3 sequence (DNA): TGTGCCAGCAGCACACAGAAGAACACTGAAGCTTTCTTT.

The chain joins TRBV1 to TRBJ2-1; the DNA was not used to check the table's D call, TRBD2. TRBV1 represents a pseudogene. This CDR3 comprises 19 residues. For the CDR3, the DNA is TGCACCAGCAGCCAAGAGCGGAAAACTAGCGGGAGATGTCACAATGAGCAGTTCTTC. Encoded protein: CTSSQERKTSGRCHNEQFF.

The V gene is TRBV7-8, the J gene TRBJ2-7; TRBD1 matches at 8 bases. Looked up from germline, CDR1 is SGHVS and CDR2 is FQNEAQ. The CDR3 is made up of 15 amino acids. The ends lost 5 bases at V and 4 bases at J; junction bases unmatched: 10. CDR3 in amino acids: CASSAPGQVTYEQYF. The DNA of the CDR3 is TGTGCCAGCAGCGCTCCGGGACAGGTGACTTACGAGCAGTACTTC.

The V call is TRBV28, the J call TRBJ1-2; the match to TRBD1 covers 12 bases. Germline V CDR1 and CDR2: MDHEN, SYDVKM. The CDR3 runs 15 residues. J gave up 7 bases and V 4 bases, and 7 bases lay outside the gene matches. The CDR3: CASSSPGQGALGYTF. The CDR3 nucleotides are TGTGCCAGCAGTTCCCCGGGACAGGGGGCGCTTGGCTACACCTTC.

The V and J genes are TRBV11-2 and TRBJ2-7, with 7 bases fitting TRBD2. The length of the CDR3 is 14 residues. The J segment lost 7 bases and the V segment lost 6 bases, leaving 12 bases of the junction unmatched. Germline V gene lookup returns CDR1 SGHAT and CDR2 FQNNGV. CDR3 sequence (DNA): TGTGCCAGCAGTTTCCCCACGGGAGGAGGGGAGCAGTACTTC. This gives the protein CASSFPTGGGEQYF.

This clone occurred once. The rearrangement uses TRBV11-2 and TRBJ1-6; D uncertain. Germline lookup yields CDR1 SGHAT and CDR2 FQNNGV. The CDR3 runs 14 residues. Trimming took off 1 base at V and 7 bases at J, with 8 bases between the two ends. The CDR3 DNA follows: TGTGCCAGCAGCTTAGTAGAGGGCAATTCACCCCTCCACTTT. This gives the protein CASSLVEGNSPLHF.

Comment on this clone: The sample holds other DNA sequences that translate to the same CDR3. The chain couples TRBV18 to TRBJ2-7, with 7 nucleotides matching TRBD1. The trim removed 3 bases at V and 3 bases at J, leaving 2 bases unmatched. The CDR3 contains 13 residues. CDR1 KGHSH and CDR2 LQKENI come from the germline V gene. CDR3 amino acids: CASSPTGSYEQYF. The CDR3, as DNA: TGTGCCAGCTCACCGACAGGGAGCTACGAGCAGTACTTC.

The chain combines TRBV28 with TRBJ1-1; 8 bases match TRBD1. Germline trimming cut 6 bases from V and 0 bases from J; bases unmatched to any gene: 9. CDR1 and CDR2 from the germline V gene are MDHEN and SYDVKM. This CDR3 is built from 16 residues. The CDR3 loop is CASRTPQGAMNTEAFF. As DNA, the CDR3 is TGTGCCAGCAGAACCCCGCAGGGGGCGATGAACACTGAAGCTTTCTTT.

For this clone: A read error may produce the germline difference seen at one junction end. The chain combines TRBV6-2 or TRBV6-3 with TRBJ2-7; TRBD1 is a possible D gene (6 bases). The germline gives CDR1 MNHEY, CDR2 SVGEGT. The CDR3 runs to 14 residues. CDR3 nucleotide sequence: TGTACCAGCAGTAAGAGGACAGTAGTCTACGAGCAGTACTTC. Protein product: CTSSKRTVVYEQYF.

The sample holds one count of this clone. The chain carries TRBV28 and TRBJ2-7, with TRBD2 matching 7 bases. Per germline, CDR1 MDHEN and CDR2 SYDVKM. V trimming: 6 bases; J trimming: 0 bases; junction bases outside the gene matches: 5. The CDR3 covers 14 residues. The CDR3 region is CASSLGGSSYEQYF. The CDR3 DNA follows: TGTGCCAGCAGCCTGGGGGGGAGCTCCTACGAGCAGTACTTC.

CDR3: CASSLSGGNQPQHF. Here the CDR3 DNA reads TGTGCCAGCAGTTTATCGGGGGGCAATCAGCCCCAGCATTTT. V and J are TRBV6-2 or TRBV6-3 and TRBJ1-5; D possibly corresponds to TRBD1 (5 bases). The CDR3 contains 14 residues. V shed 4 bases and J shed 2 bases, with 9 bases lying between them. Germline V CDR1 and CDR2: MNHEY, SVGEGT.

CDR3 region: CASSEMVWSGAFF. The CDR3 region has the DNA TGTGCCAGCAGTGAAATGGTATGGTCAGGGGCTTTCTTT. The chain couples TRBV2 to TRBJ1-1; a possible D gene is TRBD1 (5 bases). This CDR3 has 13 residues. CDR1 is SNHLY and CDR2 is FYNNEI in the germline V gene. V was cut by 2 bases and J by 11 bases, with 15 bases left in between.

CDR3 nucleotide sequence: TGCAGCGGTTCACCACGACAGTCGAGCACTGAAGCTTTCTTT. Its translation is CSGSPRQSSTEAFF. This chain connects TRBV29-1 to TRBJ1-1; TRBD1 is a possible D gene (5 bases). CDR1 is SQVTM, CDR2 ANQGSEA, per germline. The V and J ends lost 7 bases and 4 bases respectively, with 19 bases between them. The CDR3 has 14 residues.

The V call is TRBV9, the J call TRBJ2-2, with D possibly TRBD1 on 5 matching bases. Trimming shortened V by 4 bases and J by 5 bases, and 9 bases separated the two germline ends. The CDR3 loop spans 13 amino acids. Germline V gene lookup returns CDR1 SGDLS and CDR2 YYNGEE. This CDR3 is CASSPQGTGELFF. The DNA for the CDR3 is TGTGCCAGCAGCCCCCAGGGAACCGGGGAGCTGTTTTTT. Full variable domain (outside the CDR3, taken from reference TRBV9 and TRBJ2-2): DSGVTQTPKHLITATGQRVTLRCSPRSGDLSVYWYQQSLDQGLQFLIQYYNGEERAKGNILERFSAQQFPDLHSELNLSSLELGDSALYFCASSPQGTGELFFGEGSRLTVL.

This clone was detected once. The chain couples TRBV28 to TRBJ2-3, with 13 bases lining up with TRBD2. CDR1 and CDR2 (germline): MDHEN, SYDVKM. The CDR3 runs to 16 residues. With 8 bases clipped from V and 5 bases from J, the junction kept 10 bases outside the gene matches. CDR3 sequence reads: CASGPRLAGGVDTQYF. In nucleotides, the CDR3 is TGTGCCAGCGGTCCCCGACTAGCGGGAGGAGTAGATACGCAGTATTTT.

This clone was observed a single time. The chain links TRBV12-5 to TRBJ1-3; 7 bases are shared with TRBD1. V was pared by 0 bases and J by 0 bases, with 5 bases of the junction left unmatched. The CDR3 sequence is 17 residues long. The germline gives CDR1 LGHNT, CDR2 FRNRAP. The chain's CDR3 is CASGLVSGGTSGNTIYF. In nucleotides, the CDR3 is TGTGCTAGTGGTTTGGTTTCAGGGGGAACCTCTGGAAACACCATATATTTT.